This entry is about one T cell receptor (beta chain). Preparation of the TCRbeta library was carried out with unique molecular identifiers. TCRdb ran MiXCR on the PCR reads and lists one entry per CDR3 protein. The sample lists 250,000 to 350,000 distinct CDR3 sequences, more than 9% occurring once. The data derive from a study of T-cell reconstitution after alpha-beta-depleted transplantation in children. Germline values: CDR1 SGDLS, CDR2 YYNGEE. The CDR3 sequence is 14 residues long. With 6 bases clipped from V and 7 bases from J, the junction kept 11 bases outside the gene matches. V usage is TRBV9 and J usage is TRBJ2-7; 9 bases agree with TRBD2. The clonotype originates from a human donor who donated a stem cell graft to a child with SCID. This specimen was PBMCs from the stem cell graft donor, taken from the stem cell graft. CDR3 sequence (DNA): TGTGCCAGCACCCGGGGTCTAGCGGGGCATGAGCAGTACTTC. The encoded protein is CASTRGLAGHEQYF.